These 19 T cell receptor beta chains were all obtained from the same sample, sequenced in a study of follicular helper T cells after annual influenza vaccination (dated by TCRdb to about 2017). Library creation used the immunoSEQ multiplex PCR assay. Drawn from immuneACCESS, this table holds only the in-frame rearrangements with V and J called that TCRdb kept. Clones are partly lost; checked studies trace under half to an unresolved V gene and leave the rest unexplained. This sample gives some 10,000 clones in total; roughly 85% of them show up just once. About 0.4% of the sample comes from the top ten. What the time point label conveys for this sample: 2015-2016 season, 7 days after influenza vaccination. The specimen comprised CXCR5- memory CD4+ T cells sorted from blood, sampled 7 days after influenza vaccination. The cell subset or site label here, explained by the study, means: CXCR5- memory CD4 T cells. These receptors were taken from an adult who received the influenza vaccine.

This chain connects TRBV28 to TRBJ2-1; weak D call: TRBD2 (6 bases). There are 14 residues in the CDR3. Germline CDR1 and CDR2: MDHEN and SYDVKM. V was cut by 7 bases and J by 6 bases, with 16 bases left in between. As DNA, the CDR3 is TGTGCCAGCAAGTCGGGGTCCGGGAGCAATGAGCAGTTCTTC. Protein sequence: CASKSGSGSNEQFF. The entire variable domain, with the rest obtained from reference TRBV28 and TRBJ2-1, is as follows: DVKVTQSSRYLVKRTGEKVFLECVQDMDHENMFWYRQDPGLGLRLIYFSYDVKMKEKGDIPEGYSVSREKKERFSLILESASTNQTSMYLCASKSGSGSNEQFFGPGTRLTVL.

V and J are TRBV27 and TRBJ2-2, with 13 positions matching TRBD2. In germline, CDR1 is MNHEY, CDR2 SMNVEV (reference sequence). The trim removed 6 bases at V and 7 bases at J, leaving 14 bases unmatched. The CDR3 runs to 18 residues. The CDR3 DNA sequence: TGTGCCAGCAGGAAAACTGTACTAGCGGGGGGGCCCTTCGGGGAGCTGTTTTTT. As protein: CASRKTVLAGGPFGELFF.

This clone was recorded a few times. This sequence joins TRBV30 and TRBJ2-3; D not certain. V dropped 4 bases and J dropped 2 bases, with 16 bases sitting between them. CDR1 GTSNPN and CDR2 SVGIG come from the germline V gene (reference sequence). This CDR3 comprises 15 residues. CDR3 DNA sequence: TGTGCCTGGAACACCGGACCAGCTTCCACAGATACGCAGTATTTT. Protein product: CAWNTGPASTDTQYF.

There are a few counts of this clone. The CDR3 DNA sequence: TGTGCCAGCAGCTTGGGAAATCGTTTGAGAGGGACTGAAGCTTTCTTT. Its translation: CASSLGNRLRGTEAFF. The rearrangement uses TRBV5-4 and TRBJ1-1; D gene ambiguous. Looked up from germline, CDR1 is SGHNT and CDR2 is YYREEE (reference sequence). The CDR3 sequence is 16 residues long. Trimming cost V 0 bases and J 5 bases, with 17 bases left between them.

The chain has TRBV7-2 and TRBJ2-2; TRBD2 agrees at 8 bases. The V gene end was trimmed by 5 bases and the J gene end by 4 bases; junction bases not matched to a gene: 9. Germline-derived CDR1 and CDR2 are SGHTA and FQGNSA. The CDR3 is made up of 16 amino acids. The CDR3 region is CASSPGRGVITGELFF. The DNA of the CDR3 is TGTGCCAGCAGCCCTGGGCGGGGGGTGATCACCGGGGAGCTGTTTTTT.

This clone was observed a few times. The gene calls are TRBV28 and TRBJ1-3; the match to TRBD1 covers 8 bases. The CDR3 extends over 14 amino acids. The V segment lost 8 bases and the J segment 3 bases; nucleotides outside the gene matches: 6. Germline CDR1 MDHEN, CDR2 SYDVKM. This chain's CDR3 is CASGQGIGGNTIYF. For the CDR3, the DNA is TGTGCCAGCGGACAGGGAATTGGTGGAAACACCATATATTTT.

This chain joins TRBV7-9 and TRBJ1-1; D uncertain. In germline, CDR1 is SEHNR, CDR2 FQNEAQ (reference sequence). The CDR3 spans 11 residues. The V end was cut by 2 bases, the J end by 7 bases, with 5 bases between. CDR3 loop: CASSLYGEAFF. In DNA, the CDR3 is TGTGCCAGCAGCTTATACGGTGAAGCTTTCTTT.

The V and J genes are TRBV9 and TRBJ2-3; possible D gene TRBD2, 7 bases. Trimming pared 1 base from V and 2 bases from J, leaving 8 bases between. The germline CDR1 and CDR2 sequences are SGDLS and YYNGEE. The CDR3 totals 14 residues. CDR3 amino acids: CASSVRGATDTQYF. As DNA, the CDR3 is TGTGCCAGCAGCGTACGGGGGGCCACAGATACGCAGTATTTT. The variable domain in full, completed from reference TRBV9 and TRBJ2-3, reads DSGVTQTPKHLITATGQRVTLRCSPRSGDLSVYWYQQSLDQGLQFLIQYYNGEERAKGNILERFSAQQFPDLHSELNLSSLELGDSALYFCASSVRGATDTQYFGPGTRLTVL.

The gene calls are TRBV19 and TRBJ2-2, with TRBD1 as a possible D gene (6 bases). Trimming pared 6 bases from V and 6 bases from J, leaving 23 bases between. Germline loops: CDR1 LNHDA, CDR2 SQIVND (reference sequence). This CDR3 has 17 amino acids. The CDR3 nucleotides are TGTGCCAGTAGGAGAACGACAGGATTAGGGTCCGCCGGGGAGCTGTTTTTT. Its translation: CASRRTTGLGSAGELFF.

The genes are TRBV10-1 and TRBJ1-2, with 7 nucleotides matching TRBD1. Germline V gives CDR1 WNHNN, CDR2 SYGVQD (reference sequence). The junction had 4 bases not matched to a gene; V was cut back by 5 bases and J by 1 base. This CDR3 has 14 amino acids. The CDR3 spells CASSPGQINYGYTF. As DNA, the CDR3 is TGCGCCAGCAGTCCGGGACAGATTAACTATGGCTACACCTTC.

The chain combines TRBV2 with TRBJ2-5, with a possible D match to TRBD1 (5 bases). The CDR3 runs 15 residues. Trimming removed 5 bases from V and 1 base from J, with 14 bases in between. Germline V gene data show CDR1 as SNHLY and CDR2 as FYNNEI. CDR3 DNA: TGTGCCAGCAGTAAGGAAACAGGCCTCCAAGAGACCCAGTACTTC. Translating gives CASSKETGLQETQYF. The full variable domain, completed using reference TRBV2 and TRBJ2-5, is EPEVTQTPSHQVTQMGQEVILRCVPISNHLYFYWYRQILGQKVEFLVSFYNNEISEKSEIFDDQFSVERPDGSNFTLKIRSTKLEDSAMYFCASSKETGLQETQYFGPGTRLLVL.

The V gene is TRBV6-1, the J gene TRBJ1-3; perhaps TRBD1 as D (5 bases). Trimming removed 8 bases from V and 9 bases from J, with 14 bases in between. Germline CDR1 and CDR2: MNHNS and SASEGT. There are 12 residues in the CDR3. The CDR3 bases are TGTGCCAGCTTTTTGGGGGATTTCACCATATATTTT. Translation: CASFLGDFTIYF.

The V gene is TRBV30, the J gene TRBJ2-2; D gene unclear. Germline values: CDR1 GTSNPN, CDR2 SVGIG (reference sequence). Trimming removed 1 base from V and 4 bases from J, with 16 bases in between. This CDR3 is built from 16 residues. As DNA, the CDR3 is TGTGCCTGGAGTGCCCACGGAAGGCTCGGCACCGGGGAGCTGTTTTTT. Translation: CAWSAHGRLGTGELFF.

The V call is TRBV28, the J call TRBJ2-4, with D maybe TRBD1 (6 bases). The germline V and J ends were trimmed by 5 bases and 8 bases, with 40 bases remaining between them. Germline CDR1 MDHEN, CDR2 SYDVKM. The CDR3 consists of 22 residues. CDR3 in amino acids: CASSVRSWGNGVRGRQRDIQYF. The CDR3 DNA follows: TGTGCCAGCAGTGTGCGTAGTTGGGGAAACGGGGTCAGGGGACGCCAGAGGGACATTCAGTACTTC.

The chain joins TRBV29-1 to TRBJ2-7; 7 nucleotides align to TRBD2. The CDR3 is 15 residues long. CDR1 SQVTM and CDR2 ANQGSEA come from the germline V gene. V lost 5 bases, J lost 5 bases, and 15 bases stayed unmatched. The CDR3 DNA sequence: TGCAGCGTTCAACGAACCGGGCTGACTAGCAACGAGCAGTACTTC. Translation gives CSVQRTGLTSNEQYF.

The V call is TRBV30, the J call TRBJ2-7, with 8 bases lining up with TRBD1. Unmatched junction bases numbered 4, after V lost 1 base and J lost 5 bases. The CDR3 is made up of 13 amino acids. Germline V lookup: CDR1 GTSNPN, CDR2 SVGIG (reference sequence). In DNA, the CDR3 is TGTGCCTGGAGTGGACAGGGGAGGCACGAGCAGTACTTC. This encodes CAWSGQGRHEQYF.

CDR3: CATSRKSTGELFF. The CDR3 DNA is TGTGCCACCAGCAGGAAATCCACCGGGGAGCTGTTTTTT. This chain uses TRBV15 with TRBJ2-2; D unclear. Per the germline V gene, CDR1 is LNHNV and CDR2 is YYDKDF (reference sequence). The CDR3 contains 13 residues. V shed 3 bases and J shed 4 bases, with 6 bases lying between them.

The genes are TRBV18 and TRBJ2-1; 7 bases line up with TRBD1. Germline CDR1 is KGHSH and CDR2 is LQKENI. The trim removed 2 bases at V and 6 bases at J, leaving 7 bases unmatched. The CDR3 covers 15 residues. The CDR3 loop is CASSPIPGQTNEQFF. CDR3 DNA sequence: TGTGCCAGCTCACCAATACCGGGACAGACCAATGAGCAGTTCTTC.

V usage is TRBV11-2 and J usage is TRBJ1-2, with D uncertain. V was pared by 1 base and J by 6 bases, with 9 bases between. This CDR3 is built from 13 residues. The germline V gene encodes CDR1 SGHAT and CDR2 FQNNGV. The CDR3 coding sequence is TGTGCCAGCAGCTTAGGACACGGTGATGGCTACACCTTC. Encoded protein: CASSLGHGDGYTF.